The entry below gives a single T cell receptor (beta chain) sequence along with its context. The antigen is undetermined. These data originate in a study of T cell responses to AZD1222 COVID-19 vaccine. The CDR3 totals 16 residues. Trimming at V came to 5 bases and at J to 5 bases, leaving 5 bases not matched to a gene. CDR1 and CDR2 (germline): MNHEY, SMNVEV (reference sequence). Here immunoSEQ multiplex PCR was the method, and the copy in TCRdb shows in-frame clones only, minus some. The sample includes approximately 52,000 clones, roughly 86% of them seen just once. General study points: A mostly white British donor set with more females was recruited, and clonal diversity was possibly underestimated. Compared with day 0, the breadth and depth of the Spike-specific TCR repertoire rose significantly after two doses of AZD1222.

V and J are TRBV27 and TRBJ2-2; 13 positions match TRBD2. This sequence originates from an adult who received the AZD1222 COVID-19 vaccine. The sequencing here drew on peripheral blood, taken 28 days after the second AZD1222 dose. CDR3 amino acids: CASSRTSGRLTGELFF. Here the CDR3 DNA reads TGTGCCAGCAGTCGGACTAGCGGGAGATTGACCGGGGAGCTGTTTTTT.